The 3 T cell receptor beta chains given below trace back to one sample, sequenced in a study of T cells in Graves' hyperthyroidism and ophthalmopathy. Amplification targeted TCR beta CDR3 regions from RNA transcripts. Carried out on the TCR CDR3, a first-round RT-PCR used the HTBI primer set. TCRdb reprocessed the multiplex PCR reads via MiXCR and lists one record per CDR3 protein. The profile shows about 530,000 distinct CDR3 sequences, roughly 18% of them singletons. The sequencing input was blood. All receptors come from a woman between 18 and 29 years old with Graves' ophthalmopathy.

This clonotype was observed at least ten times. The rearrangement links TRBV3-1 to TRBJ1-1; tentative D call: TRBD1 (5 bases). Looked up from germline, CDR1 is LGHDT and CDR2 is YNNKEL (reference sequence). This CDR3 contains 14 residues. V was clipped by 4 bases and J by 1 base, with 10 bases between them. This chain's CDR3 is CASSLGTQNTEAFF. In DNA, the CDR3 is TGTGCCAGCAGCCTTGGGACCCAGAACACTGAAGCTTTCTTT.

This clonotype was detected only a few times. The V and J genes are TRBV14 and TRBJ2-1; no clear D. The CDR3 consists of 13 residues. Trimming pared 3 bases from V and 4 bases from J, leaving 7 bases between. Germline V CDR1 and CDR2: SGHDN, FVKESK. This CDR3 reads CASSQLGYNEQFF. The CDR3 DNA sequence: TGTGCCAGCAGCCAGCTAGGATACAATGAGCAGTTCTTC.

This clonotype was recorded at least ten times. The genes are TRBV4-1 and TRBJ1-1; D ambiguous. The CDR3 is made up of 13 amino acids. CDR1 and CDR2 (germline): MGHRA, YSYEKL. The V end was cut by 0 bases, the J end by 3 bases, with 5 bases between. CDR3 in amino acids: CASSQEGYTEAFF. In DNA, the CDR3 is TGCGCCAGCAGCCAAGAGGGATACACTGAAGCTTTCTTT.